This T cell receptor (beta chain) was identified in a study of control samples from healthy donors and cancer patients. Only in-frame clones appear in the TCRdb table, and some are missing; sequencing was by immunoSEQ multiplex PCR. The profile shows about 150,000 clones, about 94% of them singletons. CDR3 length: 14 residues. V shed 6 bases and J shed 0 bases, with 9 bases lying between them. CDR1 and CDR2 (germline): ENHRY, SYGVKD. The sample was blood. The receptor was isolated from a man aged 35 to 55 in good health. This chain links TRBV10-3 with TRBJ2-4; D tentatively reads TRBD1 or TRBD2 (6 bases each). Written as DNA, the CDR3 is TGTGCCATCAGCGAGGGGGGAGCCAAAAACATTCAGTACTTC. It is translated as CAISEGGAKNIQYF.